Below are 18 T cell receptor beta chains sequenced from a single sample in a study of shared clonotypes between healthy human individuals. Data came from immunoSEQ multiplex PCR; TCRdb stores just in-frame clones and leaves some out. The repertoire has 2 million to 2.5 million clones, about 90% of them found once; the top ten carry 0.37%. The sequencing sample was made of naive CD4+ T cells from PBMCs. Indicated subset: CD45RA+ positively selected. The origin of the receptors is a man aged 18 to 30 in good health. Some clones in this sample may be carry-over from other donors' samples.

The chain recombines TRBV11-2 with TRBJ2-5, with 11 bases fitting TRBD2. This CDR3 contains 17 residues. The V gene's germline CDR1 is SGHAT and CDR2 FQNNGV. The ends lost 1 base at V and 2 bases at J; junction bases unmatched: 6. CDR3 DNA: TGTGCCAGCAGCTTAGGGACTAGCGGGCCATTACAAGAGACCCAGTACTTC. The encoded protein is CASSLGTSGPLQETQYF.

The rearrangement uses TRBV5-1 and TRBJ2-3, with 7 bases aligning to TRBD2. The ends lost 1 base at V and 4 bases at J; junction bases unmatched: 15. This CDR3 spans 18 amino acids. Germline CDR1 SGHRS, CDR2 YFSETQ. CDR3 protein: CASSLSTAWLAAPDTQYF. The CDR3 nucleotides are TGCGCCAGCAGCTTGTCCACCGCGTGGCTAGCGGCCCCAGATACGCAGTATTTT.

The V call is TRBV30, the J call TRBJ2-3, with TRBD2 matching 11 bases. CDR1 is GTSNPN, CDR2 SVGIG, per germline (reference sequence). The V segment lost 0 bases and the J segment 5 bases; nucleotides outside the gene matches: 13. The CDR3 extends over 18 amino acids. This chain's CDR3 is CAWSVSRVAGGRRDTQYF. The CDR3 region has the DNA TGTGCCTGGAGTGTATCCAGGGTAGCGGGAGGGCGGAGAGATACGCAGTATTTT.

This chain joins TRBV2 and TRBJ2-5, with TRBD2 identical over 9 bases. V trimming: 5 bases; J trimming: 7 bases; junction bases outside the gene matches: 8. From germline, CDR1 is SNHLY and CDR2 FYNNEI. The CDR3 totals 14 residues. CDR3 sequence: CASSPGLARGTQYF. Written as DNA, the CDR3 is TGTGCCAGCAGTCCTGGACTAGCGAGAGGGACCCAGTACTTC.

This chain links TRBV5-6 with TRBJ2-2, with D uncertain. The V gene lost 0 bases and the J gene lost 7 bases, with 13 bases spanning the gap. This CDR3 contains 15 residues. The germline CDR1 and CDR2 sequences are SGHDT and YYEEEE. The CDR3 protein is CASSLVGSQLGELFF. The CDR3 region has the DNA TGTGCCAGCAGCTTGGTTGGTAGCCAGCTCGGGGAGCTGTTTTTT.

This clone was observed a single time. Within the sample, other DNA sequences also encode this same CDR3. This sequence joins TRBV29-1 and TRBJ1-5, with 8 positions matching TRBD1. CDR1 is SQVTM and CDR2 is ANQGSEA in the germline V gene. The CDR3 is 14 amino acids. Trimming at V came to 6 bases and at J to 2 bases, leaving 6 bases not matched to a gene. The CDR3 nucleotides are TGCAGCGTGGCTGGACAGGGTGGCAATCAGCCCCAGCATTTT. Its protein is CSVAGQGGNQPQHF.

The V gene is TRBV19, the J gene TRBJ2-3; a possible D gene is TRBD1 (6 bases). V was cut by 4 bases and J by 0 bases, with 11 bases left in between. Germline CDR1 LNHDA, CDR2 SQIVND (reference sequence). The CDR3 is 15 amino acids. In DNA form, the CDR3 reads TGTGCCAGTAGTAGTGCAGGGGTCAGCACAGATACGCAGTATTTT. Translated, it gives CASSSAGVSTDTQYF.

The chain recombines TRBV6-1 with TRBJ1-2; D perhaps matches TRBD1 (6 bases). V was cut by 11 bases and J by 5 bases, with 24 bases left in between. The CDR3 is 15 residues long. The germline gives CDR1 MNHNS, CDR2 SASEGT. The CDR3 DNA reads TGTGCCTCACAGTCGAGCGGACAGAACCTATATGGCTACACCTTC. It codes for CASQSSGQNLYGYTF.

A note on this clone: The same CDR3 is also encoded by other DNA sequences in this sample. The rearrangement uses TRBV5-1 and TRBJ2-1; 10 bases agree with TRBD2. V trimming: 2 bases; J trimming: 6 bases; junction bases outside the gene matches: 2. The CDR3 is made up of 14 amino acids. The germline CDR1 and CDR2 sequences are SGHRS and YFSETQ. CDR3 in DNA: TGCGCCAGCAGCTTAGCGGGAGGGGTCAATGAGCAGTTCTTC. This encodes CASSLAGGVNEQFF.

J is TRBJ2-5 and V is TRBV29-1; D is uncertain. CDR1 is SQVTM, CDR2 ANQGSEA, per germline. V was pared by 6 bases and J by 3 bases, with 20 bases between. This CDR3 contains 15 residues. The CDR3 DNA reads as TGCAGCGTCCGCCCACGGTTTGGGCAAAAAGAGACCCAGTACTTC. As protein: CSVRPRFGQKETQYF.

This chain links TRBV19 with TRBJ1-4; the D is unclear. Germline CDR1 and CDR2: LNHDA and SQIVND (reference sequence). V was shortened by 3 bases and J by 5 bases, with 7 bases between the two germline ends. The CDR3 sequence is 13 residues long. Here the CDR3 DNA reads TGTGCCAGTAGTATGCGACCGAATGAAAAACTGTTTTTT. Protein sequence: CASSMRPNEKLFF.

The CDR3 DNA is TGTGCCATCAGTGAGTCTGGTCCAGCGGGAGAGACCCAGTACTTC. Its translation: CAISESGPAGETQYF. The chain employs TRBV10-3 and TRBJ2-5, with D possibly TRBD2 on 6 matching bases. V was pared by 0 bases and J by 4 bases, with 12 bases between. CDR3 length: 15 amino acids. Per germline, CDR1 ENHRY and CDR2 SYGVKD.

The rearrangement joins TRBV9 to TRBJ2-5; 7 bases fit TRBD1. The germline V gene encodes CDR1 SGDLS and CDR2 YYNGEE. Trimming took 4 bases from V and 2 from J; bases not matched to a gene: 8. The CDR3 has 15 amino acids. The CDR3 DNA follows: TGTGCCAGCAGCCCCCGGACAGGATTACAAGAGACCCAGTACTTC. The encoded protein is CASSPRTGLQETQYF.

The rearrangement links TRBV2 to TRBJ2-3; D is undetermined. Germline CDR1 reads SNHLY; CDR2 reads FYNNEI. Trimming took 2 bases from V and 3 from J, leaving 9 bases between them. This CDR3 is 14 amino acids long. Here the CDR3 reads CASSETVRTDTQYF. The CDR3 DNA follows: TGTGCCAGCAGTGAAACCGTAAGGACAGATACGCAGTATTTT.

This clone was observed a single time. The chain couples TRBV2 to TRBJ2-5, with 9 bases that match TRBD1. The germline CDR1 and CDR2 sequences are SNHLY and FYNNEI. The trim removed 4 bases at V and 7 bases at J, leaving 7 bases unmatched. The length of the CDR3 is 14 residues. CDR3 coding DNA: TGTGCCAGCAGTGCTGACAGGGGGTCGGGGACCCAGTACTTC. Amino acids: CASSADRGSGTQYF.

The chain is built from TRBV6-5 and TRBJ2-7; 7 positions match TRBD2. CDR1 MNHEY and CDR2 SVGAGI come from the germline V gene. The CDR3 has 16 amino acids. The ends lost 0 bases at V and 0 bases at J; junction bases unmatched: 5. The CDR3 region is CASSYSGGRGSYEQYF. The CDR3 nucleotides read TGTGCCAGCAGTTACTCGGGCGGGAGAGGCTCCTACGAGCAGTACTTC.

The genes are TRBV28 and TRBJ1-2; 7 bases agree with TRBD1. Germline loops: CDR1 MDHEN, CDR2 SYDVKM. The CDR3 extends over 18 amino acids. V lost 4 bases and J lost 10; bases outside the gene matches: 24. The DNA of the CDR3 is TGTGCCAGCAGTTCCCTTCGCCAGGGGGAGTTCGGTATGGAGGTCTACACCTTC. Translating gives CASSSLRQGEFGMEVYTF.

In the case of this clone: Other DNA sequences in this specimen translate into the identical CDR3. J is TRBJ2-7 and V is TRBV6-5, with 9 positions matching TRBD1. The CDR3 sequence is 13 residues long. Germline values: CDR1 MNHEY, CDR2 SVGAGI. V shed 6 bases and J 4 bases; nucleotides not matched to a gene: 4. The CDR3 region is CASSRQGVYEQYF. CDR3 DNA: TGTGCCAGCAGCCGACAGGGGGTGTACGAGCAGTACTTC.